This TCR beta chain was sequenced for a study of shared clonotypes between healthy human individuals. Some 28,000 T cell genomes (roughly 220 ng DNA) went into each sorted-subset replicate. As originally analysed: Sequence data from immunoSEQ were junction-only and lacked quality scores; consequently, filtering differed. Method: immunoSEQ multiplex PCR; TCRdb's copy keeps in-frame clones and lacks some. The V and J calls and the clone size are those of that table, but D and trimming were determined from the DNA. This sample has 1.4 million or so clones, with approximately 98.5% found just once. Trimming took off 5 bases at V and 7 bases at J, with 12 bases between the two ends. In germline, CDR1 is LNHDA, CDR2 SQIVND (reference sequence). The CDR3 contains 13 residues. Whole-study results and caveats: Relative to memory subsets, naive subsets generally showed larger estimated richness.

As for this clone: Its target is not known.

Sequencing input: naive CD4+ T cells sorted from blood. The subset: CD45RA+ positively selected. The rearrangement links TRBV19 to TRBJ2-1; D is possibly TRBD1 (5 bases). The source is a man aged 30 to 45 in good health. The CDR3 spells CASSVNHRNEQFF. In nucleotides, the CDR3 is TGTGCCAGTAGTGTCAACCACAGGAATGAGCAGTTCTTC.